This T cell receptor beta chain was captured in a study of OX40 agonist ivuxolimab in advanced cancers. Across the study: Participants, 82.7% male, averaged roughly 60 years of age, ranging from roughly 23 to 80. Study-wide results and limits: Certain nonresponders additionally had low normalized T-cell clonal expansion.

About this clone: The antigen is not known.

The data were produced by immunoSEQ multiplex PCR, yet TCRdb's version contains in-frame clones alone and is incomplete. Among some 50,000 clones listed, nearly 90% were seen once. The CDR3 extends over 13 amino acids. The ends were cut back, 0 bases at V and 6 bases at J, with 8 bases in the middle. Germline loops: CDR1 SGHTS, CDR2 YDEGEE. The sample consisted of CD4+ or CD8+ T cells sorted from blood, taken in a trial of the OX40 agonist ivuxolimab. The clonotype originates from an adult with an advanced solid tumor such as melanoma, head and neck, liver or kidney cancer. V and J are TRBV5-8 and TRBJ2-3, with no clear D. CDR3 loop: CASSLELPDTQYF. CDR3 coding DNA: TGTGCCAGCAGCTTGGAGCTTCCCGATACGCAGTATTTT.